This TCR beta chain was identified in a study of T cell clonotyping in hematopoietic cell transplantation. General observations from the study: After transplant, recipient diversity fell while pathologically expanded clonotypes grew through day 180.

The V end was cut by 0 bases, the J end by 3 bases, with 9 bases between. Germline values: CDR1 LGHNA, CDR2 YNFKEQ. This CDR3 comprises 15 residues. Details on this clone: The antigen is unknown.

Profiled with immunoSEQ multiplex PCR; TCRdb holds only in-frame clones, not every one. The sample records approximately 16,000 clones, 80% to 90% being singletons. This clonotype was sampled from a woman aged 35 to 49 in good health. Some clones in this sample may be carry-over from other donors' samples. This chain links TRBV4-2 with TRBJ2-1; no clear D gene. Sequencing was done on a sample of peripheral blood mononuclear cells. For the CDR3, the DNA is TGTGCCAGCAGCCAAGATTTGGACGGCTACAATGAGCAGTTCTTC. It is translated as CASSQDLDGYNEQFF.